The T cell receptor beta chain described here comes from a study of T cells in Graves' hyperthyroidism and ophthalmopathy. Study-level findings and limits: A model of 13 V-J pairs discriminated ophthalmopathy from stable hyperthyroidism.

This clonotype was seen only a few times. Its matching antigen is unknown. RNA transcripts were the template for amplifying TCR beta CDR3 regions. HTBI primers were employed in a first-round RT-PCR of the TCR CDR3. TCRdb re-called the multiplex PCR reads with MiXCR, one entry per CDR3 protein. The sample yields about 690,000 distinct CDR3 sequences, approximately 15% seen once. Germline V lookup: CDR1 MDHEN, CDR2 SYDVKM. The CDR3 is 14 residues long. V shed 5 bases, J shed 2 bases, and the junction held 6 bases outside the gene matches. The study excluded patients with uncontrolled infection, other autoimmune disease, pregnancy or lactation.

The chain joins TRBV28 to TRBJ2-7; 7 positions match TRBD1. Sequences were obtained from blood. The receptor comes from a man over 45 with Graves' hyperthyroidism. The CDR3 is CASSTQDRPYEQYF. CDR3 in DNA: TGTGCCAGCAGTACCCAGGACAGGCCCTACGAGCAGTACTTC.